The entry that follows covers one TCR beta chain sequence. There is no known antigen for this receptor. No per-base quality is available; no much larger clone lies one base away. The data were taken from a study of T cell responses to AZD1222 COVID-19 vaccine (TCRdb year 2021). Broadly, across the study: Because spike-specific TCR depth and breadth did not differ between the two schedules, AZD1222 recipients who got a second dose at roughly 4 weeks were pooled with those who got a second dose at roughly 12 weeks. A total of about 230 trial participants underwent TCR sequencing, of whom nearly 210 received two doses of AZD1222 and some 26 received two doses of the MenACWY control vaccine. Enrollment into the trials was organized by age into subgroups of 18-55, 56-69 and 70-plus years, and those subgroups contained approximately 150, 30 and 60 TCR-sequenced participants, respectively. General findings and caveats noted by the study authors: The vaccine-associated CD4 TCRs covered the entire spike protein, and the dominant responses fell in regions 160-218 and 743-854. In the small 56-69-year group, the increase in depth fell short of significance, most likely because of low power. Participants were mostly white British, with more females than males. The authors suggested clonal diversity may have been underestimated. Only six AZD1222 recipients were SARS-CoV-2 seropositive at baseline, limiting conclusions about previously exposed vaccinees. No day 14 peak-response samples were available, so repertoires were characterized only after the peak T cell response. Spike-specific TCR breadth and depth rose significantly after two AZD1222 doses compared with day 0 and with MenACWY recipients. Reportedly, close to half of the unique spike-specific TCRs recognized epitopes lying outside the regions that are mutated in the B.1.351 and B.1.1.7 variants.

According to the study, the label for this sample's time point signals: baseline before first vaccination. Vaccinee samples were obtained from the UK trials COV001 and COV002, which included a single-blind randomized controlled phase 2/3 trial of AZD1222 (ChAdOx1 nCoV-19) in healthy adults. Trial participant PBMC samples were collected at day 0 and day 28 after the second dose for TCRbeta chain sequencing. The CDR3 regions of human TCRbeta chains were analyzed by immunosequencing. The authors' pipeline ran thus. Repertoire TCRs were matched against a reference library of SARS-CoV-2-specific TCRs generated with the MIRA antigen-specificity platform. Breadth was defined as the fraction of unique TCRs that were SARS-CoV-2-associated. Depth was defined as the fraction of total T cells that were SARS-CoV-2-associated. Using the MIRA data, every spike-specific TCR was mapped to the spike region that the TCR reacted to and assigned to either a CD4 or a CD8 class. Log10-transformed breadth and depth values were compared by one-way ANOVA with Sidak's multiple comparisons tests. TCRdb carries this immuneACCESS record with in-frame sequences only. Its versions omit some clonotypes, under half of them owing to an unresolved V gene in the studies checked, with the rest unexplained. The V and J calls and clone size were taken over from that table, and D and trimming were inferred from the DNA. This sample lists some 110,000 clones; about 87% were detected once. The top ten clonotypes cover around 9.4% of the sample.

V loses 7 bases, J loses 0 bases, and the germline ends lie 6 bases apart. The CDR1 and CDR2 encoded by the germline V gene are MDHEN and SYDVKM. From the cysteine through the phenylalanine, the CDR3 covers 12 amino acids. The entry retains the CDR3 DNA only, 36 bases that are in frame from base 1. The TCR was taken from an adult in good health. The sample here was peripheral blood, taken on day 0 of AZD1222 vaccination. The rearranged segments are TRBV28 and TRBJ1-1, with the D gene not confidently named. The CDR3 protein: CASKSVNTEAFF. The bases are TGTGCCAGCAAATCGGTGAACACTGAAGCTTTCTTT.